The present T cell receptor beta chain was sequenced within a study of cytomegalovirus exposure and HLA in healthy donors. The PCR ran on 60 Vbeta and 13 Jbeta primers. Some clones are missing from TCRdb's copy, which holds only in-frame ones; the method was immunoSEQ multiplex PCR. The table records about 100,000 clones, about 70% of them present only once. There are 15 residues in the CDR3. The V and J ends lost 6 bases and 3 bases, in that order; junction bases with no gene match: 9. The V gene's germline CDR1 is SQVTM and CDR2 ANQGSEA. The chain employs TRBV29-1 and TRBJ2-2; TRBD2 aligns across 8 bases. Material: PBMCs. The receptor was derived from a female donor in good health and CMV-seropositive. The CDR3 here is CSVVTSGTDTGELFF. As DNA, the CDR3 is TGCAGCGTGGTCACTAGCGGAACTGACACCGGGGAGCTGTTTTTT.